This T cell receptor beta chain originates from a study of T cells after yellow fever vaccination. At the level of the study: When fractions had low cell numbers, they were prepared with SMART-Seq v4 Ultra Low Input.

5'RACE template switching produced TCR cDNA carrying a universal primer site and UMIs. In TCRdb, the 5' RACE reads were re-called with MiXCR into one record per CDR3 protein. The table lists 200,000 to 250,000 distinct CDR3 sequences, less than 3.5% of them singletons. Only a few counts were recorded for this clonotype. The antigen is unknown. The study's findings and limits: Booster samples showed a return of most primary-vaccination clones (about 97% CD4, around 85% CD8). By day 5 rather than day 15, the secondary response had peaked, though it was weaker.

The CDR3 runs to 16 residues. V gave up 5 bases and J gave up 0 bases; unmatched junction bases: 6. Germline CDR1 MDHEN, CDR2 SYDVKM. This clonotype was sampled from a young man who received the YFV17D yellow fever vaccine. Sequenced material: CD4+ T cells sorted from PBMCs, taken 10 days after the yellow fever booster vaccination. The chain combines TRBV28 with TRBJ1-5; 8 bases agree with TRBD1. This chain's CDR3 is CASSPWTGTSNQPQHF. Written as DNA, the CDR3 is TGTGCCAGCAGTCCGTGGACAGGGACTAGCAATCAGCCCCAGCATTTT. Combining the CDR3 with reference TRBV28 and TRBJ1-5 gives the whole variable domain DVKVTQSSRYLVKRTGEKVFLECVQDMDHENMFWYRQDPGLGLRLIYFSYDVKMKEKGDIPEGYSVSREKKERFSLILESASTNQTSMYLCASSPWTGTSNQPQHFGDGTRLSIL.